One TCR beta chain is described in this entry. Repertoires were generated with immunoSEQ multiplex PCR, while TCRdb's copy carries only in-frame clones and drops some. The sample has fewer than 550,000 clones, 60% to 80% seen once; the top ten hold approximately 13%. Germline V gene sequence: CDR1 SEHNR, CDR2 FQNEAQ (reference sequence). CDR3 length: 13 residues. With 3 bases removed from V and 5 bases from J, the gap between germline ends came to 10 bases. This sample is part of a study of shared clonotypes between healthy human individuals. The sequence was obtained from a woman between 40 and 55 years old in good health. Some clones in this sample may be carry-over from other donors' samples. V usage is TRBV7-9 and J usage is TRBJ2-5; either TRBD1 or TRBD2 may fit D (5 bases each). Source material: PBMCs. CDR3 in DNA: TGTGCCAGCAGCTTCGACAGAGGGGAGACCCAGTACTTC. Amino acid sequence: CASSFDRGETQYF. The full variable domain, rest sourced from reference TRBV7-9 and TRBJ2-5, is DTGVSQNPRHKITKRGQNVTFRCDPISEHNRLYWYRQTLGQGPEFLTYFQNEAQLEKSRLLSDRFSAERPKGSFSTLEIQRTEQGDSAMYLCASSFDRGETQYFGPGTRLLVL.